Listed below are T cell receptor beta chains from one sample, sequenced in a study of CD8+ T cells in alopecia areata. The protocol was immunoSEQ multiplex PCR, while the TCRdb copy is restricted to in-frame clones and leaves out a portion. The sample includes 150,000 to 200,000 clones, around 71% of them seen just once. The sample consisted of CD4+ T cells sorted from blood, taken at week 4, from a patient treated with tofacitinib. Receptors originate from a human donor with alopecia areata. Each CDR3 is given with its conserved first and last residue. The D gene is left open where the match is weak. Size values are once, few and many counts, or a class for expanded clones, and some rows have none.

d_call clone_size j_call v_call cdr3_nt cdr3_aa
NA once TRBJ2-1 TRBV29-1 TGCAGCGTTAGCGGGGGCAGGGGGCAAGATGAGCAGTTCTTC CSVSGGRGQDEQFF
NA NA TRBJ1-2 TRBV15 TGTGCCACCAGCAGCTCGGATTATGGCTACACCTTC CATSSSDYGYTF
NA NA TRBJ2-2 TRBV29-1 TGCAGCGTCTCTGTGGGGTCTGGCGGGGAGCTGTTTTTT CSVSVGSGGELFF
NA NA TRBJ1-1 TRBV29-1 TGCAGCGGGTTGAACAGCGGGAACACTGAAGCTTTCTTT CSGLNSGNTEAFF
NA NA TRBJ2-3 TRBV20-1 TGCAGTGCGGTTCGCACAGATACGCAGTATTTT CSAVRTDTQYF
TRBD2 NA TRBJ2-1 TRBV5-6 TGTGCCAGCAGCTTCTCCCTTTCGGGGGGAACCTACAATGAGCAGTTCTTC CASSFSLSGGTYNEQFF
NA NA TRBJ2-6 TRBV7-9 TGTGCCAGCAGCCTAAGGGGATCTGGGGCCAACGTCCTGACTTTC CASSLRGSGANVLTF
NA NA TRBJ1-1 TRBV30 TGTGCCTGGACCGGTGGGGGGCTCACTGAAGCTTTCTTT CAWTGGGLTEAFF
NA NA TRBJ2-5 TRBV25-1 TGTGCCACCAGGGGTCATGAAGAGACCCAGTACTTC CATRGHEETQYF
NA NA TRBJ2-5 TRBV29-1 TGCAGCGGTGAGGGGGACGGAGAGACCCAGTACTTC CSGEGDGETQYF
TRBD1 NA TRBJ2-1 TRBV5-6 TGTGCCAGCAGCCGGGGACAGTTCTACAATGAGCAGTTCTTC CASSRGQFYNEQFF
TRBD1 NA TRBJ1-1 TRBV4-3 TGCGCCAGCAGCCAAGCCCCGGACAGGGAGCCTGAAGCTTTCTTT CASSQAPDREPEAFF
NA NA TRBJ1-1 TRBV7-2 TGTGCCAGCAGCTTAGGGGTTGGAGAAGCTTTCTTT CASSLGVGEAFF
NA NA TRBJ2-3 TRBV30 TGTGCCTGGAGTGCCAACTATGATACGCAGTATTTT CAWSANYDTQYF
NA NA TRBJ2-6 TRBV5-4 TGTGCCAGCAGCTTGGAAGGGAACTCTGGGGCCAACGTCCTGACTTTC CASSLEGNSGANVLTF
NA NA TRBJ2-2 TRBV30 TGTGCCTGGACACCCCAGGGCGGAGCGAACACCGGGGAGCTGTTTTTT CAWTPQGGANTGELFF
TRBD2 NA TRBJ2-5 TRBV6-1 TGTGCCACCGAGCGGGGGTACCAAGAGACCCAGTACTTC CATERGYQETQYF
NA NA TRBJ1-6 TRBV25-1 TGTGCCAGCAGTGAAGTCGGGTATTCACCCCTCCACTTT CASSEVGYSPLHF
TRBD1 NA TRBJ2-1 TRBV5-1 TGCGCCAGCAGGGTTCAAAACAGGGGCAATGAGCAGTTCTTC CASRVQNRGNEQFF
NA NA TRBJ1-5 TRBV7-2 TGTGCCAGCAGCTTAGCGCGCGGTCTAAGCAATCAGCCCCAGCATTTT CASSLARGLSNQPQHF
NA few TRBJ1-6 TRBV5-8 TGTGCCAGCAGCTTGGGGGGGAATAATTCACCCCTCCACTTT CASSLGGNNSPLHF
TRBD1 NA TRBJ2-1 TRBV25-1 TGTGCCAGCAGCAGGGACAGCCGACCGTACAATGAGCAGTTCTTC CASSRDSRPYNEQFF
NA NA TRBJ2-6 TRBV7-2 TGTGCCAGCAGCGGACTCCCCTCTGGGGCCAACGTCCTGACTTTC CASSGLPSGANVLTF
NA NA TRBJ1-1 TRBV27 TGTGCCAGCAGTTTCCGTCTGGACAGTCGGCGAGCTGAAGCTTTCTTT CASSFRLDSRRAEAFF
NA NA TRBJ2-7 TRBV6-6 TGTGCCAGCAGTTACCCTGGCGGGCACGAGCAGTACTTC CASSYPGGHEQYF
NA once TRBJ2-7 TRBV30 TGTGCCTGGAGTAGGGGAAACTCCTACGAGCAGTACTTC CAWSRGNSYEQYF
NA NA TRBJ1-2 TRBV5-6 TGTGCCAGCAGCTGGGACCTACAGGGAACCTATGGCTACACCTTC CASSWDLQGTYGYTF
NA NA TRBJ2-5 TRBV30 TGTGCCTGGAGCCCCGGGTCTGTGGGGACCCAGTACTTC CAWSPGSVGTQYF
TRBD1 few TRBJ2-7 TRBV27 TGTGCCAGCAGTCCCCTGACAGGGGGAAGCTACGAGCAGTACTTC CASSPLTGGSYEQYF
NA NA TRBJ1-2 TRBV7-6 TGTGCCAGCAGCCCATCGACACGAAACTATGGCTACACCTTC CASSPSTRNYGYTF
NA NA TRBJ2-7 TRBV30 TGTGCCCCCCACCCCGACGAGCAGTACTTC CAPHPDEQYF
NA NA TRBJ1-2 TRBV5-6 TGTGCCAGCACCTATGTTAACAGGGAGATAGGCTACACCTTC CASTYVNREIGYTF
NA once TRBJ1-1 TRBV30 TGTGCCTGGAGTGTACTAGATCATCGGGACACTGAAGCTTTCTTT CAWSVLDHRDTEAFF
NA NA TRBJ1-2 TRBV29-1 TGCAGCGTTGGAGGGACTGGGGGCTACACCTTC CSVGGTGGYTF
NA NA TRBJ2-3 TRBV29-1 TGCAGCTTTACGAAGGGGGGCACAGATACGCAGTATTTT CSFTKGGTDTQYF
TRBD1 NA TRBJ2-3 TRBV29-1 TGCAGCGTGACTCCGGGACAGGGGAACACAGATACGCAGTATTTT CSVTPGQGNTDTQYF
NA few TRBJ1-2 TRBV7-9 TGTGCCTGCGACCGCAGGGAGGACTATGGCTACACCTTC CACDRREDYGYTF
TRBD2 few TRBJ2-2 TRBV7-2 TGTGCCAGCAGCTTCCGTAGCGGGGGGGCCCTGAACACCGGGGAGCTGTTTTTT CASSFRSGGALNTGELFF
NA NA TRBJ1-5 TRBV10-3 TGTGCCATCAGTGAGGTGGTGGGCAATCAGCCCCAGCATTTT CAISEVVGNQPQHF
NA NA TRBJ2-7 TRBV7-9 TGTGCCAGCAGCACCGGGACCCGAGAAGGCGAGCAGTACTTC CASSTGTREGEQYF
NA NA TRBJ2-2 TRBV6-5 TGTGCCAGCAGCCCGAAGAACACCGGGGAGCTGTTTTTT CASSPKNTGELFF